This TCR beta chain was found in a study of blood T cell repertoires in COVID-19. Original analysis: For nucleated cells, counts were estimated from reference gene primer amplification. TCRdb's copy holds only in-frame clones and misses some; the assay was immunoSEQ multiplex PCR. The DNA was the basis for D and trimming; V, J and clone size are from that table. The sample carries around 100,000 clones, approximately 78% recorded once. Trimming pared 3 bases from V and 7 bases from J, leaving 10 bases between. Germline values: CDR1 GTSNPN, CDR2 SVGIG (reference sequence). The CDR3 covers 12 residues. V is TRBV30 and J is TRBJ1-5; D is unresolved. Sequencing was performed on peripheral blood. The clonotype originates from a man between 65 and 80 years old with acute or convalescent COVID-19. CDR3 DNA sequence: TGTGCCTGGAGCGGGTCTTTGCAGCCCCAGCATTTT. Residues: CAWSGSLQPQHF.